This paragraph covers one T cell receptor (beta chain) sequence. These data belong to a study of blood T cell repertoires in COVID-19. Study as a whole: Both acute and convalescent COVID-19 samples were obtained from the United States, Italy and Spain. T cells, B-cell-depleted T cells, or PBMCs provided the cDNA or gDNA that served as material.

Germline-derived CDR1 and CDR2 are SGHAT and FQNNGV. V dropped 6 bases and J dropped 0; count of bases not matched to a gene: 8. The CDR3 totals 17 residues. Per the study methods: The authors estimated nucleated cell counts from reference gene primer amplification. Profiled with immunoSEQ multiplex PCR; TCRdb holds only in-frame clones, not every one. The V and J calls and clone size come from that table; D and trimming were worked out from the DNA. This table holds about 74,000 clones, around 82% found once. This clonotype was sampled from a human donor in a cohort sampled during active COVID-19. V and J are TRBV11-2 and TRBJ2-1; 10 bases align to TRBD2. What was sequenced was peripheral blood. CDR3 loop: CASSFRLAGSSYNEQFF. As DNA, the CDR3 is TGTGCCAGCAGTTTCCGACTAGCGGGTAGCTCCTACAATGAGCAGTTCTTC.